The entry that follows covers one TCR beta chain sequence. Between the trimmed V and J ends, which lost 0 bases and 2 bases, there was a span of 13 bases. Germline V gives CDR1 SGHDN, CDR2 FVKESK. The CDR3 has 16 residues. The data stem from a study of blood T cell repertoires in COVID-19. Study in general: Specimens from acute and convalescent COVID-19 originated in the United States, Italy and Spain. From T cells, B-cell-depleted T cells, or PBMCs came the material, which was cDNA or gDNA.

Per the study methods: Estimates of nucleated cell counts were drawn from the amplification of reference gene primers. Repertoires were generated with immunoSEQ multiplex PCR, while TCRdb's copy carries only in-frame clones and drops some. From that table come the V and J calls and clone size; the DNA was used to work out D and trimming. The sample has under 200,000 clones; approximately 79% are singletons. V gene TRBV14 combines with J gene TRBJ1-2; D call uncertain. Sequencing was performed on peripheral blood. The TCR was taken from a woman older than 75 with acute or convalescent COVID-19. The CDR3 spells CASSQEITETNYGYTF. CDR3 in DNA: TGTGCCAGCAGCCAAGAGATAACAGAGACGAACTATGGCTACACCTTC.